This T cell receptor beta chain was sequenced in a study of beta chain features in type 1 diabetes. CDR3 size: 18 residues. V lost 5 bases, J lost 2 bases, and 10 bases stayed unmatched. Germline CDR1 and CDR2: SGHVS and FQNEAQ. A CD45RO/CCR7/CD25/CD127/CD95/CD27 panel sorted naive, central memory, regulatory and stem cell-like memory CD4+ cells. Findings of the study overall: In every one of the four CD4+ subsets, TCRB CDR3s were moderately but significantly shorter in Type 1 diabetes patients.

Expressed TCRB transcripts were sequenced, since all the RNA that had been isolated was reverse transcribed. Sequencing used immunoSEQ multiplex PCR; TCRdb keeps in-frame clones, though not all of them. The sample lists roughly 300,000 clones; 14% were seen once. As to this clone: No antigen is known for it.

The TCR sequence derives from a man younger than 40 with type 1 diabetes. The chain has TRBV7-8 and TRBJ2-2; 11 nucleotides align to TRBD2. Material: naive CD4+ T cells from blood. CDR3 region: CASSQGVAGGSNTGELFF. The CDR3 DNA sequence: TGTGCCAGCAGCCAAGGGGTAGCGGGAGGGTCAAACACCGGGGAGCTGTTTTTT. The full variable domain, in which reference TRBV7-8 and TRBJ2-2 provide the parts outside the CDR3, is GAGVSQSPRYKVAKRGQDVALRCDPISGHVSLFWYQQALGQGPEFLTYFQNEAQLDKSGLPSDRFFAERPEGSVSTLKIQRTQQEDSAVYLCASSQGVAGGSNTGELFFGEGSRLTVL.